Here is one T cell receptor beta chain with its context. At least ten counts were recorded for this clonotype. The antigen this receptor binds is unknown. No per-base quality is available; no much larger clone lies one base away. The treatment or condition label, read with the paper, signifies: allogeneic hematopoietic cell transplantation with graft depleted of TCRalphabeta T cells and CD19 B cells. TCRalphabeta/CD19-depleted allogeneic hematopoietic cell grafts were given to the transplant recipients, all of whom were children. Library prep was done by PCR. Sequencer: Illumina HiSeq 2500. TCR library preparation used molecular barcoding, with unique molecular identifiers applied to normalize quantification of the TCRbeta repertoire. Clones were called with MiXCR by TCRdb after fastp trimmed the public reads at Q25, and only in-frame beta chains were retained. Here each entry gathers all rows of one CDR3 protein and keeps the most common genes and DNA. The sample contains about 980,000 distinct CDR3 sequences, less than 30% of them found a single time. Roughly 30% of the sample rests with the top ten.

The source of the sample is a study of T-cell reconstitution after alpha-beta-depleted transplantation in children (dated by TCRdb to the mid-2010s). Broadly, across the study: T-cell immune reconstitution after TCRalphabeta/CD19-depleted allogeneic hematopoietic cell transplantation in children was quantitatively tracked in the study by means of TCR repertoire profiling.

On the study overall, not on this receptor specifically: Hyperexpanded clone frequencies declined over subsequent months; after one year, T-cell counts and TCRbeta diversity were mostly attributed to newly produced T cells. The apparently early recovery of alphabetaT-cell counts about two months after transplant reportedly depended on only several hundred rapidly expanded clones that came from non-depleted graft cells. In some patients, the high TCRbeta diversity seen at day 60 was put down to recipient T cells and intrathymic progenitors that had survived conditioning.

V lost 6 bases and J lost 0 bases; the stretch between them is 12 bases long. Counted from cysteine to phenylalanine, this CDR3 has 15 amino acids. Only the CDR3 region is kept as DNA, spanning 45 bases read in frame from base 1. This TCR derives from a boy under two years old who had a stem cell transplant for SCID, so the T cells may come from the graft donor. The specimen was PBMCs, mostly from graft donor cells, collected 360 days after TCRalphabeta/CD19-depleted stem cell transplant. This receptor chain uses TRBV12-3 or TRBV12-4 and TRBJ2-1, with the D segment identity uncertain. The CDR3 amino acid sequence is: CASSIEPISYNEQFF. DNA sequence: TGTGCCAGCAGCATCGAGCCCATCTCCTACAATGAGCAGTTCTTC.